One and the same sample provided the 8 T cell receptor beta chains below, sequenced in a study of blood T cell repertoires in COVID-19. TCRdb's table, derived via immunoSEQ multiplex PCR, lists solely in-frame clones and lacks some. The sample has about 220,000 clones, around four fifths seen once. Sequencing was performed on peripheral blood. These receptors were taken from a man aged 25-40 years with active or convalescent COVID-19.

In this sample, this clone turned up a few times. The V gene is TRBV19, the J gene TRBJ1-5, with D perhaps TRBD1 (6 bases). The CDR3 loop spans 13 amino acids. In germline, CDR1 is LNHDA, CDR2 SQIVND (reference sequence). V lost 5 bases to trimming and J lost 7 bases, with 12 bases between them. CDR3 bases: TGTGCCAGTAGTCCGGGACATAGGCAGCCCCAGCATTTT. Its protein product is CASSPGHRQPQHF.

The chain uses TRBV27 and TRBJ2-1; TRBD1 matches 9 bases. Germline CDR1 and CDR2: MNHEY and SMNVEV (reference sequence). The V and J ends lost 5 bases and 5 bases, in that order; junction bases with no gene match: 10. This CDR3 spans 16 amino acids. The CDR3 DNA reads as TGTGCCAGCAGTGTTCTACAGGGGGCTGCTAACAATGAGCAGTTCTTC. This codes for CASSVLQGAANNEQFF.

DNA for the CDR3: TGTGCTAGTGGTCCAACCGCCCGGGGAGATACGCAGTATTTT. Its protein product is CASGPTARGDTQYF. The rearrangement uses TRBV12-5 and TRBJ2-3; tentatively, D is TRBD2 (5 bases). From germline, CDR1 is LGHNT and CDR2 FRNRAP. V lost 5 bases and J 5 bases, leaving 14 bases between the germline ends. This CDR3 contains 14 residues.

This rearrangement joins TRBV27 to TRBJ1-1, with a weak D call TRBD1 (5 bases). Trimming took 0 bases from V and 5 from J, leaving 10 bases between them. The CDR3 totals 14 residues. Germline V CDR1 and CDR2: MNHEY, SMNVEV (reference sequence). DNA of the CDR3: TGTGCCAGCAGTTTATCGGGGGGTGGAACTGAAGCTTTCTTT. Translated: CASSLSGGGTEAFF.

This CDR3 reads CASSSGGNQPQHF. CDR3 sequence (DNA): TGTGCCAGCAGCTCAGGGGGCAATCAGCCCCAGCATTTT. The gene calls are TRBV3-1 (or the pseudogene TRBV3-2) and TRBJ1-5, with a weak D call TRBD1 (6 bases). The germline V gene has CDR1 LGHDT and CDR2 YNNKEL (reference sequence). Deletions cut 5 bases from V and 2 bases from J, with 7 bases between. The CDR3 extends over 13 amino acids.

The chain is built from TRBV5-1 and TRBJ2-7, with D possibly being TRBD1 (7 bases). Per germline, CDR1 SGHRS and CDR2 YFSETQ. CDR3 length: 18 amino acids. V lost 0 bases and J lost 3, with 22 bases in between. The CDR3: CASSLDFGRGELSYEQYF. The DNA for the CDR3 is TGCGCCAGCAGCTTGGATTTCGGCAGGGGGGAGTTGAGCTACGAGCAGTACTTC.

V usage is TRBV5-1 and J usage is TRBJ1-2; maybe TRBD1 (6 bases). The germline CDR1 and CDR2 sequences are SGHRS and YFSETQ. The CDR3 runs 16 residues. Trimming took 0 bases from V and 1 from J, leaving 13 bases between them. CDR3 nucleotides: TGCGCCAGCAGCTTGGAAGTCGGGGGGCTTAACTATGGCTACACCTTC. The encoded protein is CASSLEVGGLNYGYTF.

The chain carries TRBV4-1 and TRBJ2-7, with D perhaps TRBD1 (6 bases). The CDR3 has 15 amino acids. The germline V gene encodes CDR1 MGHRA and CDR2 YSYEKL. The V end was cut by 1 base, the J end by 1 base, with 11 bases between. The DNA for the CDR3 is TGCGCCAGCAGCCAAGTTGAGACAGGATCCTACGAGCAGTACTTC. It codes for CASSQVETGSYEQYF.